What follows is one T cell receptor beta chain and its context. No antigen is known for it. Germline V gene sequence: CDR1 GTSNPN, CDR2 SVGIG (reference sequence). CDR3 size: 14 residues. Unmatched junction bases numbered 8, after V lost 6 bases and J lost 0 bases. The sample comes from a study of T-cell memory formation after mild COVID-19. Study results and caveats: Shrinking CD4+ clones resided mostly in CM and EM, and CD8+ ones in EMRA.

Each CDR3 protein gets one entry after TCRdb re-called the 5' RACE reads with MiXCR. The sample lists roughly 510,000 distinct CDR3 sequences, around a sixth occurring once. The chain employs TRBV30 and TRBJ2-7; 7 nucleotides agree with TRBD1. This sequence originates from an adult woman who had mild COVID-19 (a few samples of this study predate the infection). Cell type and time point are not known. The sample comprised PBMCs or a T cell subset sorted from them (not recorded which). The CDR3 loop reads CACPTGKSSYEQYF. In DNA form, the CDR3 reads TGTGCCTGCCCGACAGGGAAGAGCTCCTACGAGCAGTACTTC. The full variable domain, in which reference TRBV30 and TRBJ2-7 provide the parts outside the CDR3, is SQTIHQWPATLVQPVGSPLSLECTVEGTSNPNLYWYRQAAGRGLQLLFYSVGIGQISSEVPQNLSASRPQDRQFILSSKKLLLSDSGFYLCACPTGKSSYEQYFGPGTRLTVT.